The 32 T cell receptor beta chains below come from one sample, sequenced in a study of OX40 agonist ivuxolimab in advanced cancers. The assay was immunoSEQ multiplex PCR, and TCRdb's table has in-frame clones only and misses some. The sample yields around 100,000 clones, under 95% seen once. The material sequenced was CD4+ or CD8+ T cells sorted from blood, taken in a trial of the OX40 agonist ivuxolimab. Source of these receptors: an adult with an advanced solid tumor such as melanoma, head and neck, liver or kidney cancer.

The chain links TRBV27 to TRBJ2-2; D unclear. The CDR3 consists of 14 residues. Germline V lookup: CDR1 MNHEY, CDR2 SMNVEV (reference sequence). The germline V and J ends were trimmed by 5 bases and 5 bases, with 12 bases remaining between them. The CDR3 reads CASSGPGKTGELFF. In DNA, the CDR3 is TGTGCCAGCAGTGGACCCGGCAAGACCGGGGAGCTGTTTTTT.

The chain recombines TRBV7-3 with TRBJ2-3, with D unresolved. Trimming shortened V by 2 bases and J by 4 bases, and 13 bases separated the two germline ends. The CDR3 runs 15 residues. The germline CDR1 and CDR2 sequences are SGHTA and FQGTGA. DNA for the CDR3: TGTGCCAGCAGCTTATTCCCTAACAACGCAGATACGCAGTATTTT. Translation gives CASSLFPNNADTQYF.

J is TRBJ2-3 and V is TRBV4-3; 7 nucleotides match TRBD2. CDR3 size: 15 residues. The germline CDR1 and CDR2 sequences are LGHNA and YSLEER. The trim removed 4 bases at V and 2 bases at J, leaving 6 bases unmatched. CDR3 coding DNA: TGCGCCAGCAGCCGAGCCCGGGGGGTCACAGATACGCAGTATTTT. Translating it yields CASSRARGVTDTQYF.

V is TRBV28 and J is TRBJ2-7; unclear D gene. CDR3 length equals 14 residues. Germline CDR1 reads MDHEN; CDR2 reads SYDVKM. The V end was cut by 7 bases, the J end by 1 base, with 14 bases between. CDR3 bases: TGTGCCAGCAATTCTTTCGAGCTATCCTACGAGCAGTACTTC. It translates to CASNSFELSYEQYF.

In its sample, this clone was seen once. This CDR3 reads CASSLGVGNTIYF. The CDR3 DNA is TGTGCCAGCAGTTTGGGGGTAGGAAACACCATATATTTT. The chain has TRBV28 and TRBJ1-3; perhaps TRBD1 as D (5 bases). The CDR3 covers 13 residues. The V and J ends lost 3 bases and 4 bases respectively, with 7 bases between them. CDR1 is MDHEN and CDR2 is SYDVKM in the germline V gene.

J is TRBJ2-1 and V is TRBV18; 10 bases align to TRBD2. Germline V gene lookup returns CDR1 KGHSH and CDR2 LQKENI. The CDR3 is made up of 16 amino acids. V dropped 5 bases and J dropped 7; count of bases not matched to a gene: 11. The CDR3 bases are TGTGCCAGCTCATCGACTAGCGGGTATAGATTGAATGAGCAGTTCTTC. Its protein product is CASSSTSGYRLNEQFF.

The chain combines TRBV7-9 with TRBJ2-7, with TRBD1 matching over 12 bases. CDR3 length: 14 amino acids. In germline, CDR1 is SEHNR, CDR2 FQNEAQ (reference sequence). With V trimmed by 3 bases and J by 7 bases, 4 bases remained unmatched. CDR3 coding DNA: TGTGCCAGCAGCTTCGGGACAGGGGGCGGTGAGCAGTACTTC. Its protein product is CASSFGTGGGEQYF.

The chain recombines TRBV6-1 with TRBJ2-7; D unresolved. Trimming cost V 2 bases and J 3 bases, with 8 bases left between them. The CDR3 runs to 13 residues. The V gene's germline CDR1 is MNHNS and CDR2 SASEGT. CDR3 DNA sequence: TGTGCCAGCAGTGAATTAGCCTTCTACGAGCAGTACTTC. Translated: CASSELAFYEQYF.

The CDR3: CSASWTSGNTIYF. The CDR3 nucleotides read TGCAGCGCCTCGTGGACATCTGGAAACACCATATATTTT. The V and J genes are TRBV29-1 and TRBJ1-3; a possible D gene is TRBD1 (5 bases). Germline lookup yields CDR1 SQVTM and CDR2 ANQGSEA. V dropped 7 bases and J dropped 1 base, with 11 bases sitting between them. There are 13 residues in the CDR3.

This chain connects TRBV5-5 to TRBJ2-3; tentative D call: TRBD1 (5 bases). Trimming pared 1 base from V and 3 bases from J, leaving 15 bases between. Germline V gene sequence: CDR1 SGHKS, CDR2 YYEKEE (reference sequence). This CDR3 region has 16 residues. CDR3 residues: CASSLRAGAGTDTQYF. CDR3 bases: TGTGCCAGCAGCTTGAGGGCCGGAGCAGGGACAGATACGCAGTATTTT.

The chain recombines TRBV4-3 with TRBJ1-5, with D unclear. V lost 1 base, J lost 6 bases, and 13 bases lay in between. Germline loops: CDR1 LGHNA, CDR2 YSLEER. The CDR3 sequence is 15 residues long. CDR3 loop: CASSQVPTGGQPQHF. CDR3 DNA sequence: TGCGCCAGCAGCCAAGTCCCTACCGGCGGTCAGCCCCAGCATTTT.

The chain is built from TRBV5-1 and TRBJ2-3; no reliable D call. This CDR3 has 14 amino acids. CDR1 SGHRS and CDR2 YFSETQ come from the germline V gene. Trimming took off 1 base at V and 1 base at J, with 7 bases between the two ends. The CDR3 nucleotides are TGCGCCAGCAGCTTGTCTCAGCGCACAGATACGCAGTATTTT. Its protein is CASSLSQRTDTQYF.

This clone was observed once. The gene calls are TRBV5-1 and TRBJ2-6; D could derive from TRBD1 or TRBD2 (6 bases each). CDR1 and CDR2 (germline): SGHRS, YFSETQ. CDR3 length equals 15 residues. Trimming took off 2 bases at V and 2 bases at J, with 8 bases between the two ends. The CDR3 DNA reads TGCGCCAGCAGCTTAGGGGGGACTGGGGCCAACGTCCTGACTTTC. Translating it yields CASSLGGTGANVLTF.

V is TRBV7-3 and J is TRBJ2-1, with 10 bases matching TRBD1. J lost 8 bases, V lost 4 bases, and 5 bases had no gene match. The CDR3 is 14 amino acids. Germline assignment: CDR1 SGHTA and CDR2 FQGTGA. CDR3 nucleotides: TGTGCCAGCAGCTGGCCGGGACAGGGGCATGAGCAGTTCTTC. This translates into CASSWPGQGHEQFF. The complete variable domain, with remaining parts taken from reference TRBV7-3 and TRBJ2-1, reads GAGVSQTPSNKVTEKGKYVELRCDPISGHTALYWYRQSLGQGPEFLIYFQGTGAADDSGLPNDRFFAVRPEGSVSTLKIQRTERGDSAVYLCASSWPGQGHEQFFGPGTRLTVL.

The V and J genes are TRBV29-1 and TRBJ2-5, with a tentative D call TRBD1 (5 bases). Germline V gene lookup returns CDR1 SQVTM and CDR2 ANQGSEA. Trimming removed 5 bases from V and 2 bases from J, with 12 bases in between. The CDR3 runs to 13 residues. CDR3 loop: CSVRREPQETQYF. CDR3 sequence (DNA): TGCAGCGTTCGCAGGGAACCGCAAGAGACCCAGTACTTC.

The CDR3 here is CASSYAAWQRDTGELFF. The CDR3 DNA reads as TGTGCCAGCAGCTACGCCGCGTGGCAGCGGGACACCGGGGAGCTGTTTTTT. This chain connects TRBV14 to TRBJ2-2; D might be TRBD2 (6 bases). Trimming took off 5 bases at V and 3 bases at J, with 19 bases between the two ends. The germline V gene encodes CDR1 SGHDN and CDR2 FVKESK. The CDR3 totals 17 residues.

This chain connects TRBV9 to TRBJ1-5; tentatively, D is TRBD1 (6 bases). This CDR3 is 12 amino acids long. With 4 bases removed from V and 6 bases from J, the gap between germline ends came to 8 bases. Germline loops: CDR1 SGDLS, CDR2 YYNGEE. CDR3 DNA: TGTGCCAGCAGCTTAGGGGGTCAGCCCCAGCATTTT. Its translation is CASSLGGQPQHF.

This clone was seen a single time. CDR3 sequence: CASRKPGSTDEQYF. For the CDR3, the DNA is TGTGCCAGCAGAAAACCGGGATCGACGGACGAGCAGTACTTC. This chain links TRBV7-2 with TRBJ2-7; D is possibly TRBD2 (5 bases). Germline V gene data show CDR1 as SGHTA and CDR2 as FQGNSA. The V end lost 6 bases, the J end lost 5 bases, and 17 bases lay between the germline ends. The CDR3 contains 14 residues.

Concerning this clone itself: Other DNA sequences within the sample encode an identical CDR3. The V and J genes are TRBV7-2 and TRBJ2-5; D possibly uses TRBD1 or TRBD2 (6 bases each). The germline V and J ends were trimmed by 0 bases and 5 bases, with 7 bases remaining between them. The germline V gene has CDR1 SGHTA and CDR2 FQGNSA. The CDR3 sequence is 13 residues long. The CDR3 region has the DNA TGTGCCAGCAGCTTAGCGGGGGGCGAGACCCAGTACTTC. The encoded protein is CASSLAGGETQYF. Filled out from reference TRBV7-2 and TRBJ2-5, the complete variable domain reads GAGVSQSPSNKVTEKGKDVELRCDPISGHTALYWYRQSLGQGLEFLIYFQGNSAPDKSGLPSDRFSAERTGGSVSTLTIQRTQQEDSAVYLCASSLAGGETQYFGPGTRLLVL.

This clone was seen once. The rearrangement links TRBV5-8 to TRBJ1-2, with 10 bases lining up with TRBD1. J lost 4 bases, V lost 0 bases, and 6 bases had no gene match. The CDR3 has 16 amino acids. The V gene's germline CDR1 is SGHTS and CDR2 YDEGEE. CDR3: CASSLGQGAIRYGYTF. The CDR3 bases are TGTGCCAGCAGCTTGGGACAGGGGGCGATCCGCTATGGCTACACCTTC.

This rearrangement joins TRBV28 to TRBJ2-6; a possible D gene is TRBD2 (5 bases). The V gene's germline CDR1 is MDHEN and CDR2 SYDVKM. The V end lost 1 base, the J end lost 2 bases, and 6 bases lay between the germline ends. This CDR3 has 15 residues. CDR3 sequence (DNA): TGTGCCAGCAGTTTATTGGAGGCTGGGGCCAACGTCCTGACTTTC. It is translated as CASSLLEAGANVLTF.

The count of this clone is one. The genes are TRBV5-6 and TRBJ1-2; D ambiguous. In germline, CDR1 is SGHDT, CDR2 YYEEEE. The CDR3 totals 15 residues. Trimming left V 2 bases short and J 7 bases short, with 18 bases between. CDR3 sequence reads: CASSFGYSLRTGYTF. The DNA of the CDR3 is TGTGCCAGCAGCTTCGGCTATAGTTTGAGGACTGGCTACACCTTC.

This clone was picked up one time. The rearrangement uses TRBV7-9 and TRBJ2-3, with 11 bases matching TRBD2. CDR1 and CDR2 (germline): SEHNR, FQNEAQ (reference sequence). Unmatched junction bases numbered 2, after V lost 3 bases and J lost 0 bases. The CDR3 consists of 16 residues. CDR3 sequence reads: CASSFRTSGSTDTQYF. The CDR3 DNA is TGTGCCAGCAGCTTCAGGACTAGCGGGAGCACAGATACGCAGTATTTT.

The genes are TRBV30 and TRBJ2-7; 9 nucleotides agree with TRBD2. Unmatched junction bases numbered 5, after V lost 3 bases and J lost 2 bases. The CDR3 contains 14 residues. Germline V gene lookup returns CDR1 GTSNPN and CDR2 SVGIG (reference sequence). The CDR3 protein is CAWRGLAGTYEQYF. DNA of the CDR3: TGTGCCTGGAGAGGCCTAGCGGGAACCTACGAGCAGTACTTC.

The V gene is TRBV6-6, the J gene TRBJ2-1, with TRBD2 identical over 10 bases. Germline V gene data show CDR1 as MNHNY and CDR2 as SVGAGI (reference sequence). The CDR3 runs 14 residues. V was pared by 4 bases and J by 5 bases, with 2 bases of the junction left unmatched. The CDR3 DNA is TGTGCCAGCAGTTTTAGCGGGAGGAACAATGAGCAGTTCTTC. Residues: CASSFSGRNNEQFF.

The chain has TRBV28 and TRBJ2-1; the D gene is possibly TRBD2 (5 bases). Trimming shortened V by 7 bases and J by 8 bases, and 15 bases separated the two germline ends. CDR3 length: 13 residues. Germline CDR1 reads MDHEN; CDR2 reads SYDVKM. The chain's CDR3 is CASTHPLGDEQFF. The CDR3 nucleotides read TGTGCCAGCACTCACCCACTAGGCGATGAGCAGTTCTTC.

V gene TRBV19 combines with J gene TRBJ1-1; 7 bases align to TRBD1. The germline V gene has CDR1 LNHDA and CDR2 SQIVND (reference sequence). The J segment lost 4 bases and the V segment lost 1 base, leaving 6 bases of the junction unmatched. The CDR3 has 15 amino acids. This CDR3 reads CASSIGRTGVTEAFF. The CDR3 DNA reads TGTGCCAGTAGTATAGGGCGTACAGGGGTCACTGAAGCTTTCTTT.

This clone was seen a single time. The V call is TRBV4-1, the J call TRBJ2-1; 7 nucleotides align to TRBD2. Germline trimming cut 0 bases from V and 6 bases from J; bases unmatched to any gene: 8. Per the germline V gene, CDR1 is MGHRA and CDR2 is YSYEKL. This CDR3 region has 16 residues. The CDR3 nucleotides read TGCGCCAGCAGCCAAGATCTTGGCGGGAGTATCAATGAGCAGTTCTTC. The encoded protein is CASSQDLGGSINEQFF.

The chain combines TRBV7-9 with TRBJ2-7; 8 nucleotides line up with TRBD1. The trim removed 5 bases at V and 7 bases at J, leaving 13 bases unmatched. From germline, CDR1 is SEHNR and CDR2 FQNEAQ (reference sequence). The length of the CDR3 is 15 residues. The CDR3 bases are TGTGCCAGCAGCACACAGGGACAGGCCGGCTTAGAGCAGTACTTC. Encoded protein: CASSTQGQAGLEQYF.

CDR3: CASSPRHSGTKDEQFF. The CDR3 DNA reads as TGTGCCAGCAGCCCCCGCCATAGCGGGACGAAGGATGAGCAGTTCTTC. The chain links TRBV9 to TRBJ2-1; 8 bases are shared with TRBD2. Germline lookup yields CDR1 SGDLS and CDR2 YYNGEE. The CDR3 spans 16 residues. V shed 4 bases, J shed 8 bases, and the junction held 14 bases outside the gene matches.

The chain has TRBV28 and TRBJ2-7, with TRBD1 as a possible D gene (5 bases). Trimming took 5 bases from V and 0 from J, leaving 17 bases between them. The CDR3 loop spans 16 amino acids. The germline V gene encodes CDR1 MDHEN and CDR2 SYDVKM. The CDR3 DNA reads as TGTGCCAGCAGTCTAACACGGCGGACAAGCTCCTACGAGCAGTACTTC. It codes for CASSLTRRTSSYEQYF.

The chain recombines TRBV7-2 with TRBJ1-2; TRBD1 is a possible D gene (6 bases). Germline CDR1 is SGHTA and CDR2 is FQGNSA. The CDR3 runs to 15 residues. V dropped 3 bases and J dropped 5 bases, with 16 bases sitting between them. CDR3 nucleotide sequence: TGTGCCAGCAGCTTTGGAGACAGGAGACTATATGGCTACACCTTC. Its translation is CASSFGDRRLYGYTF.